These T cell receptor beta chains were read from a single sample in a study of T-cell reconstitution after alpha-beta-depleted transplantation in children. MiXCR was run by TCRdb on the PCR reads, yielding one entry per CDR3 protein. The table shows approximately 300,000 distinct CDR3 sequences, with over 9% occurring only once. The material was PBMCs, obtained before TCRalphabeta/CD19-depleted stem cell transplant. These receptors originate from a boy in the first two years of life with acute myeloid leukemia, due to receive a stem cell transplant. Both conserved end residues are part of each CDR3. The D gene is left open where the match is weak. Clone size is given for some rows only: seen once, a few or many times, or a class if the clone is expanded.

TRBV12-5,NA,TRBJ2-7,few,CARSSYEQYF,TGTGCTAGGAGCTCCTACGAGCAGTACTTC
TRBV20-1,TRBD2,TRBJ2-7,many,CSARGLADTYEQYF,TGCAGTGCTAGGGGACTAGCGGACACCTACGAGCAGTACTTC
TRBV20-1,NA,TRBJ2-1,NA,CSARPGMVHNEQFF,TGCAGTGCTCGTCCCGGTATGGTGCACAATGAGCAGTTCTTC
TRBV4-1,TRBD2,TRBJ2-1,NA,CASSRSTSGNYNEQFF,TGCGCCAGCAGCCGCTCGACTAGCGGGAACTACAATGAGCAGTTCTTC
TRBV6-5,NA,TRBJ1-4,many,CASSFTSMGPNEKLFF,TGTGCCAGCAGTTTCACATCGATGGGTCCTAATGAAAAACTGTTTTTT
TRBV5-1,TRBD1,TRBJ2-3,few,CASSRTGGWLYSTDTQYF,TGCGCCAGCAGTCGGACAGGGGGCTGGCTGTACAGCACAGATACGCAGTATTTT
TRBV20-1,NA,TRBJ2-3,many,CSAEAINTQYF,TGCAGTGCTGAAGCGATTAATACGCAGTATTTT
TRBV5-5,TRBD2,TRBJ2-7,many,CASSLSLAGGPSHEQYF,TGTGCCAGCAGCTTGAGTCTAGCGGGAGGCCCCTCCCACGAGCAGTACTTC
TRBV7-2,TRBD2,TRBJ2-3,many,CASSQGLAGGTDTQYF,TGTGCCAGCAGCCAGGGACTAGCGGGGGGCACAGATACGCAGTATTTT
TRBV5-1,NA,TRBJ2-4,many,CASSFDSYSAKNIQYF,TGCGCCAGCAGTTTCGACAGTTACTCAGCCAAAAACATTCAGTACTTC
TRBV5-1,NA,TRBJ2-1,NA,CASSFRGPVQFF,TGCGCCAGCAGCTTTCGAGGGCCAGTTCAGTTCTTC
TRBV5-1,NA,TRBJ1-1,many,CASSFRGGTEAFF,TGCGCCAGCAGCTTTCGGGGGGGCACTGAAGCTTTCTTT
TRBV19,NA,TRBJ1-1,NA,CASSIQMNTEAFF,TGTGCCAGTAGTATACAGATGAACACTGAAGCTTTCTTT
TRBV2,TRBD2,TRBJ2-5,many,CASSDRRLAGGEETQYF,TGTGCCAGCAGTGATAGACGGCTAGCGGGAGGGGAGGAGACCCAGTACTTC
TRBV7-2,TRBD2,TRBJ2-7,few,CASSLRGGRPAGGRNSYEQYF,TGTGCCAGCAGCTTACGGGGTGGACGCCCCGCGGGGGGAAGAAACTCCTACGAGCAGTACTTC
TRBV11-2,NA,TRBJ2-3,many,CASRKRASDTTDTQYF,TGTGCCAGCAGAAAGAGGGCTAGCGATACCACAGATACGCAGTATTTT
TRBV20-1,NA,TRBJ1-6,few,CSPLLIFGIRNNSPLHF,TGCAGTCCACTCCTAATTTTCGGAATACGCAATAATTCACCCCTCCACTTT
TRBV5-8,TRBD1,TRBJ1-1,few,CASSSSDRRRAFF,TGTGCCAGCAGCTCCTCGGACAGGAGGAGAGCTTTCTTT
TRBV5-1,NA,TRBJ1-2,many,CASSLGRTNYGYTF,TGCGCCAGCAGCTTGGGCAGAACTAACTATGGCTACACCTTC
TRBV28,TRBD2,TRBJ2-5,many,CASSSRGGPEETQYF,TGTGCCAGCAGTTCACGGGGGGGGCCAGAAGAGACCCAGTACTTC
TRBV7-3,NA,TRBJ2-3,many,CASSLIAGTYPPHF,TGTGCCAGCAGCTTAATCGCCGGGACCTATCCTCCCCATTTT
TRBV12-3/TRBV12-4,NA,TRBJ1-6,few,CASSLRSGGAHYNSPLHF,TGTGCCAGCAGTTTACGTTCGGGGGGGGCCCACTATAATTCACCCCTCCACTTT
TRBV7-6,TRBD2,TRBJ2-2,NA,CASSAGLAGTTGELFF,TGTGCCAGCAGCGCCGGACTAGCGGGGACCACCGGGGAGCTGTTTTTT
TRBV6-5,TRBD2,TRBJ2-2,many,CASSYATGTSGSVATGELFF,TGTGCCAGCAGCTACGCGACCGGGACTAGCGGGAGTGTCGCCACCGGGGAGCTGTTTTTT
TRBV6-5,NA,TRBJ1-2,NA,CASSSQAYGYTF,TGTGCCAGCAGTTCACAGGCCTATGGCTACACCTTC
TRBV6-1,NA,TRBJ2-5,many,CASSEVRETQYF,TGTGCCAGCAGTGAAGTACGGGAGACCCAGTACTTC
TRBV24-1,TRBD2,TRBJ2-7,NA,CATSDRGLDSSPYEQYF,TGTGCCACCAGTGACCGTGGACTAGACTCGTCCCCATACGAGCAGTACTTC
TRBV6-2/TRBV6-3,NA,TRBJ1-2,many,CASRTDSNDYGYTF,TGTGCCAGCAGAACCGACAGTAACGACTATGGCTACACCTTC
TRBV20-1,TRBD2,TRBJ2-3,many,CSAFNRGGSTDTQYF,TGCAGTGCCTTCAATCGCGGGGGGAGCACAGATACGCAGTATTTT
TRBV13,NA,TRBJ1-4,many,CASSDGLQGGKLFF,TGTGCCAGCAGCGATGGACTTCAGGGCGGAAAACTGTTTTTT
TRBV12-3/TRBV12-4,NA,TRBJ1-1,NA,CASSPYEGTNTEAFF,TGTGCCAGCAGTCCTTACGAGGGGACGAACACTGAAGCTTTCTTT
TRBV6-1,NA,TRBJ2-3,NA,CASSPKYRGGDPTDTQYF,TGTGCCAGCAGCCCAAAATACCGTGGCGGGGACCCTACAGATACGCAGTATTTT
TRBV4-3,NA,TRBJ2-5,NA,CASSQDLQTQYF,TGCGCCAGCAGCCAAGATTTACAGACCCAGTACTTC
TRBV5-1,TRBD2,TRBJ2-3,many,CASSLGSGSTDTQYF,TGCGCCAGCAGCTTAGGGAGCGGGAGTACAGATACGCAGTATTTT
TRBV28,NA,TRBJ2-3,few,CASSLPGDPTDTQYF,TGTGCCAGCAGTTTACCCGGGGACCCCACAGATACGCAGTATTTT
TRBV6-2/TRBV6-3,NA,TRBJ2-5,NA,CASLRLGRETQYF,TGTGCCAGCCTACGGCTCGGTCGGGAGACCCAGTACTTC
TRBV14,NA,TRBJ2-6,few,CASSRASGANVLTF,TGTGCCAGCAGCCGGGCCTCTGGGGCCAACGTCCTGACTTTC
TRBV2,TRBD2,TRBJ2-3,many,CASSFSGGRDTQYF,TGTGCCAGCAGCTTTAGCGGGGGAAGGGATACGCAGTATTTT
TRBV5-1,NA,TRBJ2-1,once,CAIRSRLDNEQFF,TGCGCCATCAGGTCCAGGCTGGACAATGAGCAGTTCTTC
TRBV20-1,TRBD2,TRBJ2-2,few,CSAPGTSGSVTGELFF,TGCAGTGCTCCCGGGACTAGCGGGAGTGTGACCGGGGAGCTGTTTTTT
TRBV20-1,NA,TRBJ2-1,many,CSAREGKGFLPDNEQFF,TGCAGTGCTAGAGAGGGGAAGGGCTTCCTTCCCGACAATGAGCAGTTCTTC
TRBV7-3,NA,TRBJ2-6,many,CASRDSGANVLTF,TGTGCCAGCAGGGACTCTGGGGCCAACGTCCTGACTTTC